The 21 T cell receptor beta chains given below trace back to one sample, sequenced in a study of cytomegalovirus exposure and HLA in healthy donors. PCR primers comprised 60 Vbeta and 13 Jbeta primers. Generated by immunoSEQ multiplex PCR, the TCRdb table keeps only in-frame clones and is missing some. This sample's clone table lists 45,000 to 55,000 clones. The source material was PBMCs. Every receptor here comes from a woman aged 45-65 years in good health and CMV-seropositive.

The chain has TRBV7-2 and TRBJ1-5; D ambiguous. The CDR3 totals 13 residues. Between the trimmed V and J ends, which lost 1 base and 7 bases, there was a span of 8 bases. The germline V gene has CDR1 SGHTA and CDR2 FQGNSA. The CDR3 here is CASSLEARQPQHF. In DNA form, the CDR3 reads TGTGCCAGCAGCTTAGAGGCGAGGCAGCCCCAGCATTTT.

About this clone itself: Other nucleotide sequences from this sample produce the same CDR3. The chain recombines TRBV12-1 with TRBJ1-5; the DNA was not used to check the table's D call, TRBD1. TRBV12-1 is reported as a pseudogene. The length of the CDR3 is 13 residues. The CDR3 DNA reads TGTGCCAATAGGGGGCATAGCAATCAGCCCCAGCATTTT. It encodes CANRGHSNQPQHF.

This chain connects TRBV5-1 to TRBJ1-2; possible D gene TRBD1, 5 bases. This CDR3 contains 13 residues. V was pared by 3 bases and J by 2 bases, with 8 bases between. The germline V gene has CDR1 SGHRS and CDR2 YFSETQ. CDR3 bases: TGCGCCAGCAGCTCGGCAGGGAACTATGGCTACACCTTC. It translates to CASSSAGNYGYTF.

The chain joins TRBV4-1 to TRBJ2-1, with 10 bases identical to TRBD2. Unmatched junction bases numbered 7, after V lost 0 bases and J lost 5 bases. The length of the CDR3 is 17 residues. CDR1 is MGHRA, CDR2 YSYEKL, per germline. The CDR3 reads CASSQEGLASGDNEQFF. Here the CDR3 DNA reads TGCGCCAGCAGCCAAGAGGGACTAGCGTCGGGGGACAATGAGCAGTTCTTC.

The chain couples TRBV5-1 to TRBJ2-7; a weak D match, TRBD1 (6 bases). The V and J ends lost 2 bases and 5 bases respectively, with 11 bases between them. Germline V CDR1 and CDR2: SGHRS, YFSETQ. The CDR3 spans 13 residues. In nucleotides, the CDR3 is TGCGCCAGCAGCTTCCTAAAGGGGGACGAGCAGTACTTC. It codes for CASSFLKGDEQYF.

The genes are TRBV27 and TRBJ1-5; D possibly corresponds to TRBD1 (6 bases). Germline V gene lookup returns CDR1 MNHEY and CDR2 SMNVEV (reference sequence). This CDR3 region has 14 residues. The V gene lost 3 bases and the J gene lost 7 bases, with 13 bases spanning the gap. The CDR3 sequence: CASSFRGGAQPQHF. The DNA of the CDR3 is TGTGCCAGCAGTTTCCGTGGGGGGGCCCAGCCCCAGCATTTT.

About this clone: In the same sample, other DNA sequences code for this CDR3. The J gene is TRBJ1-5, the V gene TRBV30, with a tentative D call TRBD1 (5 bases). This CDR3 is built from 13 residues. Germline-derived CDR1 and CDR2 are GTSNPN and SVGIG (reference sequence). V shed 0 bases and J shed 2 bases, with 5 bases lying between them. The CDR3 DNA reads TGTGCCTGGAGTGTACAGGGCAATCAGCCCCAGCATTTT. As protein: CAWSVQGNQPQHF.

Concerning this clone itself: A read error may produce the germline difference seen at one junction end. The V call is TRBV11-2, the J call TRBJ1-2, with a tentative D call TRBD1 (5 bases). Germline CDR1 reads SGHAT; CDR2 reads FQNNGV. This CDR3 has 13 amino acids. The CDR3 DNA reads TGTGCCAGCAGCTTATCCGGGACGGGGAGGTGCGCCTTC. As protein: CASSLSGTGRCAF.

The V call is TRBV5-1, the J call TRBJ2-5; 8 nucleotides align to TRBD2. V trimming: 8 bases; J trimming: 5 bases; junction bases outside the gene matches: 8. Germline V lookup: CDR1 SGHRS, CDR2 YFSETQ. The CDR3 is made up of 13 amino acids. CDR3 in amino acids: CASSDSGMETQYF. The CDR3, as DNA: TGCGCCAGTTCGGATAGCGGGATGGAGACCCAGTACTTC.

CDR3 coding DNA: TGCGCCAGCAGCTTGGAGCAAAACACAGATACGCAGTATTTT. Translated, it gives CASSLEQNTDTQYF. This rearrangement joins TRBV5-1 to TRBJ2-3; unclear D gene. V was trimmed by 0 bases and J by 2 bases, leaving 7 bases between them. Per germline, CDR1 SGHRS and CDR2 YFSETQ. There are 14 residues in the CDR3.

V usage is TRBV7-9 and J usage is TRBJ2-3, with D possibly matching TRBD1 (6 bases). The length of the CDR3 is 17 residues. With 1 base removed from V and 3 bases from J, the gap between germline ends came to 17 bases. The germline V gene encodes CDR1 SEHNR and CDR2 FQNEAQ (reference sequence). CDR3 region: CASSLEVGALRTDTQYF. The CDR3 region has the DNA TGTGCCAGCAGCTTAGAGGTGGGGGCCCTCCGGACAGATACGCAGTATTTT.

V is TRBV6-6 and J is TRBJ2-7; 10 nucleotides match TRBD1. The germline gives CDR1 MNHNY, CDR2 SVGAGI (reference sequence). This CDR3 is 14 amino acids long. V lost 6 bases, J lost 3 bases, and 5 bases stayed unmatched. CDR3 protein: CASSPDRGSYEQYF. The CDR3 DNA sequence: TGTGCCAGCAGCCCGGACAGGGGGAGCTACGAGCAGTACTTC.

The V and J genes are TRBV4-2 and TRBJ2-7; TRBD1 matches at 8 bases. The junction had 10 bases not matched to a gene; V was cut back by 4 bases and J by 5 bases. The CDR3 consists of 15 residues. Germline assignment: CDR1 LGHNA and CDR2 YNFKEQ. The CDR3 sequence is CASSPASSDRDEQYF. The DNA of the CDR3 is TGTGCCAGCAGCCCAGCCTCCTCGGACAGGGACGAGCAGTACTTC.

V and J are TRBV6-1 and TRBJ2-7; D possibly corresponds to TRBD1 (8 bases). CDR3 length: 15 residues. Germline CDR1 MNHNS, CDR2 SASEGT. V lost 3 bases to trimming and J lost 4 bases, with 16 bases between them. CDR3 region: CASSDKTGGAYEQYF. CDR3 DNA: TGTGCCAGCAGTGACAAAACAGGGGGGGCATACGAGCAGTACTTC.

CDR3 sequence (DNA): TGTGCCAGCAGTTTCAGCAGGGGGACCAATCAGCCCCAGCATTTT. It is translated as CASSFSRGTNQPQHF. The gene calls are TRBV6-5 and TRBJ1-5, with TRBD1 matching 7 bases. The J segment lost 3 bases and the V segment lost 4 bases, leaving 6 bases of the junction unmatched. CDR1 MNHEY and CDR2 SVGAGI come from the germline V gene. CDR3 size: 15 residues.

The chain carries TRBV5-1 and TRBJ2-5, with TRBD2 as a possible D gene (6 bases). This CDR3 region has 15 residues. V dropped 5 bases and J dropped 1 base, with 15 bases sitting between them. Looked up from germline, CDR1 is SGHRS and CDR2 is YFSETQ. The CDR3 coding sequence is TGCGCCAGCAGTTCTGGAGGTAGCGGCCAAGAGACCCAGTACTTC. Amino acid sequence: CASSSGGSGQETQYF.

V and J are TRBV29-1 and TRBJ2-3, with 7 positions matching TRBD1. V gave up 3 bases and J gave up 2 bases; unmatched junction bases: 11. Germline lookup yields CDR1 SQVTM and CDR2 ANQGSEA. The CDR3 loop spans 16 amino acids. The CDR3 DNA reads TGCAGCGTTGACTCTAGGGGACAGTTATCCACAGATACGCAGTATTTT. It translates to CSVDSRGQLSTDTQYF.

The chain recombines TRBV18 with TRBJ1-2; D gene uncertain. The CDR3 covers 16 residues. The germline CDR1 and CDR2 sequences are KGHSH and LQKENI. V was trimmed by 2 bases and J by 4 bases, leaving 17 bases between them. The CDR3 region is CASSPGSGLARYGYTF. CDR3 bases: TGTGCCAGCTCACCAGGGTCGGGGTTGGCCCGCTATGGCTACACCTTC.

CDR3 bases: TGTGCCAGCAGCCCAGGACTGGGAGTAACCACTGAAGCTTTCTTT. Translated, it gives CASSPGLGVTTEAFF. The chain carries TRBV7-6 and TRBJ1-1; D ambiguous. V dropped 5 bases and J dropped 4 bases, with 17 bases sitting between them. This CDR3 contains 15 residues. Germline V gives CDR1 SGHVS, CDR2 FNYEAQ.

The chain recombines TRBV6-5 with TRBJ1-5; unclear D gene. The CDR3 sequence is 13 residues long. Germline values: CDR1 MNHEY, CDR2 SVGAGI. The V gene lost 2 bases and the J gene lost 4 bases, with 6 bases spanning the gap. The CDR3 DNA is TGTGCCAGCAGTTACACCAGGAATCAGCCCCAGCATTTT. Encoded protein: CASSYTRNQPQHF.

The rearrangement joins TRBV18 to TRBJ1-1, with D hard to call. This CDR3 has 13 amino acids. Germline V gene lookup returns CDR1 KGHSH and CDR2 LQKENI. The V and J ends lost 2 bases and 8 bases respectively, with 12 bases between them. CDR3 nucleotide sequence: TGTGCCAGCTCACCAGTGTCAGACTCAGAAGCTTTCTTT. Its protein is CASSPVSDSEAFF.